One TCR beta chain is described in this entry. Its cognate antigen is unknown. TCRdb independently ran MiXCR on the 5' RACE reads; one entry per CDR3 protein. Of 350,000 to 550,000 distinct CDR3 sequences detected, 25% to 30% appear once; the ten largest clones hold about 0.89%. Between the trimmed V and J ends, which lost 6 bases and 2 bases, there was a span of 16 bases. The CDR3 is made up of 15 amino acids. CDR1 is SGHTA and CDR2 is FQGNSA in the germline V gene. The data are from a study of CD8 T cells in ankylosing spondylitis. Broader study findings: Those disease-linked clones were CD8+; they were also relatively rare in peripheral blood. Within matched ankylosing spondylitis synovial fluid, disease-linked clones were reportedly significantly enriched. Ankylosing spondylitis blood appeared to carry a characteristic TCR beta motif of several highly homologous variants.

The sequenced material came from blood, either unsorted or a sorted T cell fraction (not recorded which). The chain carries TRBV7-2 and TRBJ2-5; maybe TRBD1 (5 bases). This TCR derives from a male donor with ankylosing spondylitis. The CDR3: CASSRRSGNQETQYF. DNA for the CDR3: TGTGCCAGCAGTCGCCGGTCAGGGAATCAAGAGACCCAGTACTTC.